The entry below gives a single TCR beta chain sequence along with its context. It has no known antigen specificity. Base-call qualities are not available, and no considerably larger clone is one nucleotide away. Using the deep immunoSEQ assay, multiplex PCR amplified TCR CDR3 regions from genomic DNA. Genomic DNA extracted from each cell subset was distributed evenly over all wells of several immunoSEQ 96-well plates, and each plate served as one replicate. Each replicate PCR for sorted subsets received 150 to 250 ng genomic DNA, equal to about 30,000 T cell genomes. The purified libraries were quantified using a Qubit 3.0 fluorometer, sized with a Bioanalyzer 2100, and then quantified again using the KAPA Library Quantification kit. Every immunoSEQ 96-well plate was sequenced on a dedicated single-read 150-cycle Illumina NextSeq 550 flow cell. The paper's processing steps were these. Because only junctional sequences without quality scores were contained in the immunoSEQ output, filtering matching that applied to full-length reads could not be performed. Sequences were annotated with PyIR, a Python wrapper for IgBLAST v1.9, using IMGT germline references to assign V/J genes and CDR3. Reads were removed for weak V/J assignments (E-value above 1e-6), missing CDR3, stop codons, out-of-frame junctions, or ambiguous translated residues. V3J clonotypes were defined by identical inferred V gene, J gene, and CDR3 amino acid sequence. Percentage overlap between repertoires was computed as shared unique clonotypes divided by the size of the smaller repertoire. RTK rarefaction, the Chao1 estimator, and Recon v2.1 estimates of unobserved clonotypes were used to assess repertoire richness. Generation probabilities for all TCRbeta clonotypes obtained by the gDNA method from a handful of donors were computed using OLGA. Held by TCRdb, this immuneACCESS table contains in-frame sequences only and omits some clones. Under half of the omission traces to an unresolved V gene where checked; the cause of the rest is unknown. That table furnishes V, J and clone size, whereas the DNA furnished D and trimming. The sample has roughly 2,300,000 clones on record, around 93% of them singletons. The ten largest make up 0.37% of the sample.

The donors were healthy, HIV-negative adults who had no recently reported acute infections or vaccinations. Only Caucasian adults living in Nashville, Tennessee, USA were represented among the donors. CD4+ T cells were enriched by magnetic negative selection, after which naive cells were positively selected on CD45RA and the negative fraction was taken as the memory subset. Blood was collected by leukapheresis, and PBMCs were isolated by Ficoll-Histopaque density gradient centrifugation and then cryopreserved in liquid nitrogen vapor phase. Analytical flow cytometry was used to check the purity and quantity of every magnetically sorted T cell population. Genomic DNA was isolated from every sorted fraction and measured by UV absorbance on a Nanodrop 2000c. The data were taken from a study of shared clonotypes between healthy human individuals (dated by TCRdb to the early 2020s). Background on the whole study: The cohort included a few men and a couple of women between 18 and 49 years of age. For each donor, CD4 naive and CD4 memory were each given three plates, CD8 naive was given two plates, and CD8 memory was given one plate. Libraries were prepared and TCR repertoires were sequenced by different laboratories using diverse techniques, in order to increase sequencing depth and limit assay-specific biases. Leukapheresis yielded between about 0.8 and 9.5 billion PBMCs per donor. Blood TCR repertoires of 5 or 6 healthy adults were deeply sequenced to estimate repertoire size and the extent of clonotype sharing between individuals.

What the study reported, not specific to this receptor: Sampling was restricted to blood, and TCR repertoires in tissues likely differ from the TCR repertoires found in blood. Across a few donors, roughly 5% of naive CD4, approximately 3.6% of naive CD8, 2% to 2.5% of memory CD4, and about 0.4% of memory CD8 clonotypes were shared. Pairwise subsampling indicated that sequencing depth was expected to affect the degree of clonotype sharing among donors. The small number of donors limited the genetic and exposure-history diversity represented. Compared with non-shared clonotypes, the clonotypes found in all four sorted-subset donors had higher generation probabilities. Naive subsets generally had larger estimated clonotype richness than memory subsets did. Rarefaction of sorted-subset datasets indicated incomplete sequencing despite the large sequencing depth.

The CDR3 numbers 14 residues from cysteine through phenylalanine. This entry keeps only the CDR3 DNA: 42 bases, framed from base 1. Trimmed from V: 8 bases; trimmed from J: 7 bases; junction bases lacking a gene match: 11. The germline V gene (reference sequence) provides CDR1 SEHNR and CDR2 FQNEAQ. The chain joins TRBV7-9 to TRBJ2-5, and 9 bases in between align with TRBD2. The clonotype originates from a young man in good health. Some clones in this sample may be carry-over from other donors' samples. The sequenced sample was naive CD4+ T cells from PBMCs. The sample's cell subset or site label, decoded: CD45RA+ positively selected. The CDR3 has the sequence CASQTSGLGGTQYF. The DNA sequence is TGTGCCAGCCAGACTAGCGGACTCGGGGGGACCCAGTACTTC.